The 8 T cell receptor beta chains reported below all come from one sample, sequenced in a study of blood T cell repertoires in COVID-19. Profiled with immunoSEQ multiplex PCR; TCRdb holds only in-frame clones, not every one. The table has some 400,000 clones, almost 90% seen once. The sample comprised peripheral blood. Receptors were obtained from a man aged 18 to 30 with active or convalescent COVID-19.

J is TRBJ1-2 and V is TRBV5-1, with unresolved D. The V gene's germline CDR1 is SGHRS and CDR2 YFSETQ. The CDR3 sequence is 15 residues long. Trimming stripped 0 bases from V and 5 bases from J, with 14 bases between. The CDR3 DNA reads as TGCGCCAGCAGCTTGGCGACCAGCCAGACTTATGGCTACACCTTC. This encodes CASSLATSQTYGYTF. The entire variable domain, with the rest obtained from reference TRBV5-1 and TRBJ1-2, is as follows: KAGVTQTPRYLIKTRGQQVTLSCSPISGHRSVSWYQQTPGQGLQFLFEYFSETQRNKGNFPGRFSGRQFSNSRSEMNVSTLELGDSALYLCASSLATSQTYGYTFGSGTRLTVV.

This sequence joins TRBV7-6 and TRBJ1-5; D unresolved. Germline CDR1 and CDR2: SGHVS and FNYEAQ. V lost 2 bases and J lost 2, with 7 bases in between. CDR3 length: 14 amino acids. CDR3 residues: CASSLSSGNQPQHF. CDR3 DNA: TGTGCCAGCAGCTTATCCTCAGGCAATCAGCCCCAGCATTTT.

There are a few counts of this clone. This chain links TRBV7-2 with TRBJ1-4; tentatively, D is TRBD1 (5 bases). V lost 1 base and J 4 bases, leaving 10 bases between the germline ends. The germline V gene has CDR1 SGHTA and CDR2 FQGNSA. This CDR3 spans 15 amino acids. CDR3 protein: CASSLVAGRNEKLFF. CDR3 in DNA: TGTGCCAGCAGCTTAGTCGCAGGGCGTAATGAAAAACTGTTTTTT.

A word on this clone: Only one base separates this from a far larger clonotype, so it likely reflects a read error. The chain recombines TRBV6-8 with TRBJ1-5; tentatively, D is TRBD1 (6 bases). The CDR3 is 16 residues long. Trimming removed 11 bases at V and 5 bases at J, with 25 bases between. From germline, CDR1 is MNHGY and CDR2 SAAAGT. CDR3 nucleotides: TGTGCCTGCTGTGATAGATGGGGGCTAGGGGATCAGCCCCAGCATTTT. This encodes CACCDRWGLGDQPQHF.

The chain has TRBV5-1 and TRBJ1-1, with D possibly being TRBD1 (5 bases). CDR1 is SGHRS, CDR2 YFSETQ, per germline. The length of the CDR3 is 17 residues. Trimming took off 2 bases at V and 5 bases at J, with 22 bases between the two ends. CDR3 sequence reads: CASSFLGQSREGTEAFF. CDR3 DNA: TGCGCCAGCAGCTTTCTAGGGCAGTCGAGGGAGGGGACTGAAGCTTTCTTT. The variable domain in full, with the rest retrieved from reference TRBV5-1 and TRBJ1-1, is KAGVTQTPRYLIKTRGQQVTLSCSPISGHRSVSWYQQTPGQGLQFLFEYFSETQRNKGNFPGRFSGRQFSNSRSEMNVSTLELGDSALYLCASSFLGQSREGTEAFFGQGTRLTVV.

The chain uses TRBV9 and TRBJ2-5; D gene ambiguous. The germline V gene encodes CDR1 SGDLS and CDR2 YYNGEE. The length of the CDR3 is 15 residues. Trimming took off 2 bases at V and 2 bases at J, with 13 bases between the two ends. CDR3: CASSVLAGQQETQYF. CDR3 nucleotides: TGTGCCAGCAGCGTTTTGGCAGGTCAACAAGAGACCCAGTACTTC.

The chain joins TRBV14 to TRBJ1-6; TRBD1 agrees at 9 bases. The CDR3 length is 15 residues. Germline CDR1 reads SGHDN; CDR2 reads FVKESK. J gave up 9 bases and V 4 bases, and 7 bases lay outside the gene matches. DNA of the CDR3: TGTGCCAGCAGCCGGGACAGGGAATCGGCTTCACCCCTCCACTTT. Translating gives CASSRDRESASPLHF. Based on the CDR3 plus reference TRBV14 and TRBJ1-6, the full variable domain is EAGVTQFPSHSVIEKGQTVTLRCDPISGHDNLYWYRRVMGKEIKFLLHFVKESKQDESGMPNNRFLAERTGGTYSTLKVQPAELEDSGVYFCASSRDRESASPLHFGNGTRLTVT.

The J gene is TRBJ1-1, the V gene TRBV21-1. TRBV21-1 is termed a pseudogene. CDR3 length: 15 amino acids. The CDR3 DNA follows: TGTGCCAGCAGCAATGAGAAGGAGGGGAGATCTGAGGATTTCTTT. Translated, it gives CASSNEKEGRSEDFF.